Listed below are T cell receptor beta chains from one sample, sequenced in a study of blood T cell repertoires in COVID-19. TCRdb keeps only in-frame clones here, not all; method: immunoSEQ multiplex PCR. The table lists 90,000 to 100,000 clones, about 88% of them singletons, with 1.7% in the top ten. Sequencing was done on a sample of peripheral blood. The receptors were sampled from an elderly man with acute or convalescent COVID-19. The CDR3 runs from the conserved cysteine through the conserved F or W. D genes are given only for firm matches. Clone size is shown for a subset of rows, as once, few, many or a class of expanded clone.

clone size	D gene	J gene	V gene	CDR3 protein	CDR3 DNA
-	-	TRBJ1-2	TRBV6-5	CASRRSGDYGYTF	TGTGCCAGCAGGCGATCGGGTGACTATGGCTACACCTTC
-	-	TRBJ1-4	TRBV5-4	CASSLQGSSNEKLFF	TGTGCCAGCAGCTTACAGGGTTCGTCTAATGAAAAACTGTTTTTT
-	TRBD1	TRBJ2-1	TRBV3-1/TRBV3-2	CASSQDQQGLRNEQFF	TGTGCCAGCAGCCAAGATCAACAGGGGTTGAGGAATGAGCAGTTCTTC
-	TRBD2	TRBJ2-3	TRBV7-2	CASSLVVLSGSSSDTQYF	TGTGCCAGCAGCTTAGTGGTTCTTAGCGGGAGTTCTTCAGATACGCAGTATTTT
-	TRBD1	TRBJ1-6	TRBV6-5	CASRGTGNNSPLHF	TGTGCCAGCAGGGGGACAGGGAATAATTCACCCCTCCACTTT
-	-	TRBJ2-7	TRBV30	CAWSVQYEQYF	TGTGCCTGGAGTGTACAATACGAGCAGTACTTC
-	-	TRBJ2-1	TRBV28	CASSLPETEQFF	TGTGCCAGCAGTTTACCTGAGACAGAGCAGTTCTTC
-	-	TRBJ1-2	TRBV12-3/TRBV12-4	CASSLDSNYGYTF	TGTGCCAGCAGTTTAGACAGCAACTATGGCTACACCTTC
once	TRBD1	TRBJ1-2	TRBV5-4	CASSLATGPHYGYTF	TGTGCCAGCAGCCTAGCGACAGGGCCGCACTATGGCTACACCTTC
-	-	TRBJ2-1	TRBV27	CASSLWASQLYSSYNEQFF	TGTGCCAGCAGTTTATGGGCTAGCCAACTTTATAGCTCCTACAATGAGCAGTTCTTC
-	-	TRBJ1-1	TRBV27	CASALPGMNTEAFF	TGTGCCAGCGCCCTACCAGGCATGAACACTGAAGCTTTCTTT
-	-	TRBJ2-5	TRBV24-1	CATSDLTGDETQYF	TGTGCCACCAGTGATTTGACGGGAGATGAGACCCAGTACTTC
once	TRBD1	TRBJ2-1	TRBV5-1	CASSLEHRGNEQFF	TGCGCCAGCAGCTTGGAGCACAGGGGGAATGAGCAGTTCTTC
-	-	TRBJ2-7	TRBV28	CATDRGRTSYEQYF	TGTGCCACCGATCGGGGGAGAACTTCCTACGAGCAGTACTTC
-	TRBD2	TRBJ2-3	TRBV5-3	CARSLAGGIKSTDTQYF	TGTGCCAGGTCCCTAGCGGGAGGAATTAAAAGCACAGATACGCAGTATTTT
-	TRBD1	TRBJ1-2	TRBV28	CASRKGPGGRGGYTF	TGTGCCAGCAGGAAGGGGCCAGGGGGTCGAGGTGGCTACACCTTC
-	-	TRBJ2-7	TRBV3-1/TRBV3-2	CASSNRPPGNQQYF	TGTGCCAGCTCGAATCGCCCCCCCGGGAATCAGCAGTACTTC
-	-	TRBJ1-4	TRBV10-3	CAISPGQDNEKLFF	TGTGCCATCTCCCCAGGGCAGGATAATGAAAAACTGTTTTTT
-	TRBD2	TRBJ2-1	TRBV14	CASSQGLAGVGEQFF	TGTGCCAGCAGCCAAGGGCTAGCGGGAGTGGGTGAGCAGTTCTTC
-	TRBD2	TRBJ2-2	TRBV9	CASSVQAGGPTGELFF	TGTGCCAGCAGCGTTCAGGCGGGAGGTCCCACCGGGGAGCTGTTTTTT
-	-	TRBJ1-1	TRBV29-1	CSVAFNTEAFF	TGCAGCGTTGCCTTTAACACTGAAGCTTTCTTT
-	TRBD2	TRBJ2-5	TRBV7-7	CASSLVGTSKETQYF	TGTGCTAGCAGCTTAGTCGGGACTAGCAAAGAGACCCAGTACTTC
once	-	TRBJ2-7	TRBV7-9	CASSFVQGNEQYF	TGTGCCAGCAGCTTTGTACAGGGCAACGAGCAGTACTTC
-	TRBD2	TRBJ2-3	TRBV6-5	CASRPSGVSTDTQYF	TGTGCCAGCAGGCCTAGCGGAGTAAGCACAGATACGCAGTATTTT
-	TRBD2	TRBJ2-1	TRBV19	CASSSLAGALTEQFF	TGTGCCAGTAGTTCATTAGCGGGGGCCTTGACTGAGCAGTTCTTC
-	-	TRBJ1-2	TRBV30	CAWSVQIYGYTF	TGTGCCTGGAGTGTACAGATCTATGGCTACACCTTC
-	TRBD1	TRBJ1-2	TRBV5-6	CASSPDRGRPSVYGYTF	TGTGCCAGCAGCCCGGACAGGGGGCGACCGTCGGTCTATGGCTACACCTTC
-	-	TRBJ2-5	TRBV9	CASSPTTTLGETQYF	TGTGCCAGCAGCCCCACCACCACCCTCGGAGAGACCCAGTACTTC
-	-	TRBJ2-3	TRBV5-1	CASSSGLEPTDTQYF	TGCGCCAGCAGCTCCGGACTCGAGCCCACAGATACGCAGTATTTT
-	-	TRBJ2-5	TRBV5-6	CASSLNTGETQYF	TGTGCCAGCAGCCTGAACACCGGGGAGACCCAGTACTTC
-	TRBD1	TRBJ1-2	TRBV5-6	CASSRDRANYGYTF	TGTGCCAGCAGCCGAGACAGGGCCAACTATGGCTACACCTTC
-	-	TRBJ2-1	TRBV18	CASSPLLSDEQFF	TGTGCCAGCTCACCCCTATTATCCGATGAGCAGTTCTTC
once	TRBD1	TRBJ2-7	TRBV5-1	CASSLVPGTGGNEQYF	TGCGCCAGCAGCTTGGTCCCCGGGACAGGGGGGAACGAGCAGTACTTC
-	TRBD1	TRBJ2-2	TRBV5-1	CASSSHNRGANTGELFF	TGCGCCAGCAGCTCGCACAACAGGGGCGCGAACACCGGGGAGCTGTTTTTT
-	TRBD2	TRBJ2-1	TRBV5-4	CASSFFLSASGNNEQFF	TGTGCCAGCAGCTTTTTCTTATCGGCTAGCGGGAATAATGAGCAGTTCTTC
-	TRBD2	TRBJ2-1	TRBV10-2	CASSGSTSGGPEFF	TGCGCCAGCAGTGGGTCGACTAGCGGGGGACCGGAGTTCTTC
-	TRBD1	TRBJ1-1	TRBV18	CASSPSQGAFDTEAFF	TGTGCCAGCTCACCCAGCCAGGGGGCATTTGACACTGAAGCTTTCTTT
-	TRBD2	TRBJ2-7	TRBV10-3	CAISSTSGRAPNYEQYF	TGTGCCATCAGCTCTACTAGCGGGAGGGCTCCCAACTACGAGCAGTACTTC
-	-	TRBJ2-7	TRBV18	CASSPIDREAEQYF	TGTGCCAGCTCACCAATCGACAGGGAGGCCGAGCAGTACTTC
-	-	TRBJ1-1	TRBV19	CASSIDRRNTEAFF	TGTGCCAGTAGTATCGACAGACGGAACACTGAAGCTTTCTTT
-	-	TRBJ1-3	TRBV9	CASSDHFSGNTIYF	TGTGCCAGCAGCGACCACTTCTCTGGAAACACCATATATTTT
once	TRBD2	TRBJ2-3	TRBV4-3	CASSQRSGRQNLRTDTQYF	TGCGCCAGCAGCCAGAGAAGCGGGAGGCAAAACCTCCGCACAGATACGCAGTATTTT
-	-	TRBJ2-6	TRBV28	CASSSFSSGANVLTF	TGTGCCAGCAGTTCCTTCTCCTCTGGGGCCAACGTCCTGACTTTC
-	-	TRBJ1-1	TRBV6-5	CASRTERIGYEAFF	TGTGCCAGCAGGACGGAGAGAATTGGGTACGAAGCTTTCTTT
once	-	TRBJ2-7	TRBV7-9	CASSAQGYEQYF	TGTGCCAGCAGCGCACAGGGCTACGAGCAGTACTTC
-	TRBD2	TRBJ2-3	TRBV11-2	CASSLGRSSGGTDTQYF	TGTGCCAGCAGCTTAGGCAGGTCTAGCGGGGGCACAGATACGCAGTATTTT
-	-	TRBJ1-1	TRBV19	CATGLDTEAFF	TGTGCCACAGGGCTCGACACTGAAGCTTTCTTT
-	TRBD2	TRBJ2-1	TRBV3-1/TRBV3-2	CASSQGSSGYNEQFF	TGTGCCAGCAGCCAAGGTTCTAGCGGCTACAATGAGCAGTTCTTC